These T cell receptor beta chains were read from a single sample in a study of blood T cell repertoires in COVID-19. Clones were sequenced by immunoSEQ multiplex PCR, and TCRdb holds only the in-frame ones, with some missing. This table holds approximately 100,000 clones, about 87% found once. The specimen was peripheral blood. Every receptor here comes from a human donor with COVID-19, enrolled during active disease. The donor label of this sample is uncertain. The CDR3 runs from the conserved cysteine through the conserved F or W. The order of the fields is CDR3 length, V gene, D gene, clone size, J gene, CDR3 DNA, CDR3 protein. A D gene is named only where the DNA matches it firmly. Only part of the rows carry a size: once, few, many, or a class if the clone is expanded.

17	TRBV6-2/TRBV6-3	TRBD1	.	TRBJ2-1	TGTGCCAGCAGTCATGGACAGGGGGGAACTACCTACAATGAGCAGTTCTTC	CASSHGQGGTTYNEQFF
16	TRBV7-9	TRBD1	.	TRBJ1-2	TGTGCCAGCAGCTTAGGGTTACAGGGGGAGAGCTATGGCTACACCTTC	CASSLGLQGESYGYTF
16	TRBV4-1	TRBD2	.	TRBJ2-1	TGCGCCAGCAGCCAATTGGTAGGCGGGGGGTACAATGAGCAGTTCTTC	CASSQLVGGGYNEQFF
13	TRBV6-6	.	once	TRBJ1-1	TGTGCCAGCAGTTACTTGGGGGGGACTGAAGCTTTCTTT	CASSYLGGTEAFF
12	TRBV2	.	.	TRBJ1-1	TGTGCCAGCCGGCGTGTACAGGGCGAAGCTTTCTTT	CASRRVQGEAFF
14	TRBV11-2	.	.	TRBJ2-7	TGTGCCAGCAGCAATCAGATTCCATCCTACGAGCAGTACTTC	CASSNQIPSYEQYF
16	TRBV9	TRBD2	once	TRBJ2-3	TGTGCCAGCAGCTTCGGACTAGCGGGCCCCACAGATACGCAGTATTTT	CASSFGLAGPTDTQYF
12	TRBV9	TRBD2	.	TRBJ2-1	TGTGCCAGCAGCGCCCGTAGCGGGGGACAGTTCTTC	CASSARSGGQFF
14	TRBV5-1	.	once	TRBJ1-1	TGCGCCAGCAGCTTGCATCGCAGGAACACTGAAGCTTTCTTT	CASSLHRRNTEAFF
15	TRBV25-1	.	.	TRBJ1-2	TGTGCCAGCAGTGAATGGGGGGAACTTAACTATGGCTACACCTTC	CASSEWGELNYGYTF
17	TRBV5-1	TRBD2	.	TRBJ2-1	TGCGCCAGCAGCTCCCGACTAGCGGGCACCTGGGACAATGAGCAGTTCTTC	CASSSRLAGTWDNEQFF
14	TRBV5-4	TRBD2	.	TRBJ2-7	TGTGCCAGCAGCTTACGGGAGGGCCAATACGAGCAGTACTTC	CASSLREGQYEQYF
14	TRBV6-1	.	few	TRBJ1-2	TGTGCCAGCAGTGAAAGGGCAGGGAAAGATGGCTACACCTTC	CASSERAGKDGYTF
12	TRBV6-5	.	.	TRBJ2-7	TGTGCCAGCAGGGGGGACATCTACGAGCAGTACTTC	CASRGDIYEQYF
13	TRBV2	.	once	TRBJ1-1	TGTGCCAGCAGCGGACAGTCGAACACTGAAGCTTTCTTT	CASSGQSNTEAFF
15	TRBV13	.	.	TRBJ1-1	TGTGCCAGCAGTCTAATGGGGGCGTTTGTGGGGTCAGCTTTCTTT	CASSLMGAFVGSAFF
18	TRBV5-1	.	.	TRBJ1-1	TGCGCCAGCAGCTTTTTAGGTCAGGGATTGGGAGGCAACACTGAAGCTTTCTTT	CASSFLGQGLGGNTEAFF
14	TRBV7-9	.	.	TRBJ2-5	TGTGCCAGCAGCCAACACAGGGTTCAAGAGACCCAGTACTTC	CASSQHRVQETQYF
14	TRBV6-5	TRBD1	.	TRBJ1-1	TGTGCCAGCAGTCAGACAGGGTCGGGCACTGAAGCTTTCTTT	CASSQTGSGTEAFF
12	TRBV6-5	.	.	TRBJ1-2	TGTGCCACTAGTGGGGGCGGGCGTGGCTACACCTTC	CATSGGGRGYTF
14	TRBV19	TRBD1	.	TRBJ1-4	TGTGCCAGTAGCCCCGACAGGGGAGCTGAAAAACTGTTTTTT	CASSPDRGAEKLFF
14	TRBV10-3	.	.	TRBJ2-2	TGTGCCATCAGTGAGAGAGGAGTCACCGGGGAGCTGTTTTTT	CAISERGVTGELFF
15	TRBV19	.	.	TRBJ1-1	TGTGCCAGTAGTAGGACAGCCCCGCGGGACACTGAAGCTTTCTTT	CASSRTAPRDTEAFF
14	TRBV7-9	TRBD1	.	TRBJ2-7	TGTGCCAGCAGCCCCCGGGACAGATACTACGAGCAGTACTTC	CASSPRDRYYEQYF
15	TRBV7-2	TRBD1	.	TRBJ2-7	TGTGCCAGCAGCTCGACAGGGACGAAAACCTACGAGCAGTACTTC	CASSSTGTKTYEQYF
15	TRBV16	.	few	TRBJ1-5	TGTGCCAGCAGCCAATCGGGCCAGCGGGATCAGCCCCAGCATTTT	CASSQSGQRDQPQHF
14	TRBV11-3	.	.	TRBJ1-6	TGTGCCAGCACCAAGGGGATCTCAGGTTCACCCCTCCACTTT	CASTKGISGSPLHF
11	TRBV20-1	.	.	TRBJ1-1	TGCAGTGGGTCGGCGGACACTGAAGCTTTCTTT	CSGSADTEAFF
14	TRBV19	TRBD1	few	TRBJ2-1	TGTGCCAGTAGTTCTCGACAGGGCCCCAATGAGCAGTTCTTC	CASSSRQGPNEQFF
14	TRBV6-5	TRBD1	.	TRBJ1-6	TGTGCCAGCAGTCGACAGGGTTTCAATTCACCCCTCCACTTT	CASSRQGFNSPLHF
15	TRBV4-1	TRBD1	few	TRBJ1-6	TGCGCCAGCAGCCGCCGACAGGGGGCTGGTTCACCCCTCCACTTT	CASSRRQGAGSPLHF
14	TRBV5-1	TRBD2	.	TRBJ2-7	TGCGCCAGCAGCTCCGGGACTAGCGGTCGGGAGCAGTACTTC	CASSSGTSGREQYF
15	TRBV7-2	TRBD1	.	TRBJ2-7	TGTGCCAGCAGCGCTTCCGGGACAGTCGTAGTCGAGCAGTACTTC	CASSASGTVVVEQYF
14	TRBV5-1	.	once	TRBJ1-3	TGCGCCAGCAGCTCTCGGGGTCCTGGAAACACCATATATTTT	CASSSRGPGNTIYF
14	TRBV27	.	.	TRBJ1-2	TGTGCCAGCAGTTCACAGGGTCCTAACTATGGCTACACCTTC	CASSSQGPNYGYTF
13	TRBV10-2	.	.	TRBJ1-5	TGCGCCAGCTGTGACAGCGTCAATCAGCCCCAGCATTTT	CASCDSVNQPQHF
16	TRBV7-9	.	.	TRBJ2-7	TGTGCCAGCAGCTTTAACAATAGACTCCTCTCCTACGAGCAGTACTTC	CASSFNNRLLSYEQYF
15	TRBV18	.	once	TRBJ1-2	TGTGCCAGCTCACCAAGTAGCGGGCGGGAGAGTGGCTACACCTTC	CASSPSSGRESGYTF
14	TRBV10-3	.	.	TRBJ2-1	TGTGCCATCAGCACAGACCTGTCCTACAATGAGCAGTTCTTC	CAISTDLSYNEQFF
16	TRBV3-1/TRBV3-2	TRBD2	.	TRBJ2-5	TGTGCCAGCAGCCAAGATTCTAGCGGGGGGCCAGAGACCCAGTACTTC	CASSQDSSGGPETQYF
15	TRBV6-5	TRBD2	.	TRBJ2-1	TGTGCCAGCAGCCATACCGGGGGGGCCGCGAATGAGCAGTTCTTC	CASSHTGGAANEQFF
20	TRBV7-3	TRBD1	.	TRBJ1-2	TGTGCCAGCAGCTCCGGAAATTACCGGGACAGGGGAGTAGGAACTATGAGCTACACCTTC	CASSSGNYRDRGVGTMSYTF
15	TRBV2	.	.	TRBJ1-6	TGTGCCAGCATCCTAAGGGGGACGAGCGTCTCACCCCTCCACTTT	CASILRGTSVSPLHF
14	TRBV9	.	few	TRBJ1-5	TGTGCCAGCAGCCCGGACAGAAACAATCAGCCCCAGCATTTT	CASSPDRNNQPQHF
13	TRBV7-2	TRBD1	.	TRBJ1-2	TGTGCCAGCAGCTACACAGGGGTGGATGGCTACACCTTC	CASSYTGVDGYTF
17	TRBV7-8	.	.	TRBJ2-7	TGTGCCAGCAGCTTAGCTTCGAATCTTGAAGCCTCCTACGAGCAGTACTTC	CASSLASNLEASYEQYF
16	TRBV6-1	.	.	TRBJ1-1	TGTGCCAGCAGTGAACCAACGCGGGGGTGGAGAACTGAAGCTTTCTTT	CASSEPTRGWRTEAFF
17	TRBV9	TRBD1	.	TRBJ2-5	TGTGCCAGCAGCGTGGGTCCCGGGACAGGGATGGGAGAGACCCAGTACTTC	CASSVGPGTGMGETQYF
14	TRBV2	.	.	TRBJ1-5	TGTGCCAGCAGAAAACAGGCCCCCAATCAGCCCCAGCATTTT	CASRKQAPNQPQHF
14	TRBV19	.	.	TRBJ1-3	TGTGCCAGTAGGCGACAGTCCTCTGGAAACACCATATATTTT	CASRRQSSGNTIYF
14	TRBV6-4	.	.	TRBJ2-2	TGTGCCAGCAGTGAGCAGGGGAACACCGGGGAGCTGTTTTTT	CASSEQGNTGELFF
16	TRBV10-3	TRBD2	.	TRBJ2-7	TGTGCCATCAGTGACTCAGGACTAGCGGGAATCAACGAGCAGTACTTC	CAISDSGLAGINEQYF